Listed below are T cell receptor beta chains from one sample, sequenced in a study of blood T cell repertoires in COVID-19. Here immunoSEQ multiplex PCR was the method, and the copy in TCRdb shows in-frame clones only, minus some. The top ten hold 6.5% to 9% of the sample, which has 150,000 to 200,000 clones, more than 80% seen once. Material: peripheral blood. Receptors originate from a woman aged 55-70 years with acute or convalescent COVID-19. CDR3s include the opening cysteine and the closing phenylalanine or tryptophan. The D gene is left open where the match is weak. The size field is filled for only some rows; it gives once, few, many or a size class.

size: NA
D: NA
V: TRBV7-9
J: TRBJ1-3
DNA: TGTGCCAGCAGCTTAAGTCTCGGACTAACTGGAAACACCATATATTTT
CDR3: CASSLSLGLTGNTIYF

size: NA
D: NA
V: TRBV5-8
J: TRBJ1-3
DNA: TGTGCCAGCAGCCCCGGGACTCAGAGCTCTGGAAACACCATATATTTT
CDR3: CASSPGTQSSGNTIYF

size: few
D: TRBD1
V: TRBV2
J: TRBJ1-5
DNA: TGTGCCAGCGTCCGGGACAGCCAAGGGCCCCAGCATTTT
CDR3: CASVRDSQGPQHF

size: NA
D: NA
V: TRBV19
J: TRBJ1-2
DNA: TGTGCCAGTAGTAGTTTCGATGGGAGTAACTATGGCTACACCTTC
CDR3: CASSSFDGSNYGYTF

size: NA
D: TRBD1
V: TRBV19
J: TRBJ1-2
DNA: TGTGCCAGTAGTACAATGGACAGGGCAGCGGGGGGCTACACCTTC
CDR3: CASSTMDRAAGGYTF

size: NA
D: TRBD2
V: TRBV24-1
J: TRBJ2-3
DNA: TGTGCCACCAGTGACAGGACTAGCGGAACATCAGATACGCAGTATTTT
CDR3: CATSDRTSGTSDTQYF

size: NA
D: NA
V: TRBV18
J: TRBJ1-5
DNA: TGTGCCAGCTCACCAAGCCAGGGGTCCCGACAGCCCCAGCATTTT
CDR3: CASSPSQGSRQPQHF

size: once
D: NA
V: TRBV5-4
J: TRBJ1-5
DNA: TGTGCCAGCAGCTTGCAGGGTAGCAATCAGCCCCAGCATTTT
CDR3: CASSLQGSNQPQHF

size: NA
D: NA
V: TRBV5-8
J: TRBJ2-1
DNA: TGTGCCAGCAGCTTTGGGCCCTTTCATCCGTTCTTC
CDR3: CASSFGPFHPFF

size: once
D: TRBD1
V: TRBV24-1
J: TRBJ1-2
DNA: TGTGCCACCTCCCAGGACAGGGATGTAGGCTACACCTTC
CDR3: CATSQDRDVGYTF

size: NA
D: NA
V: TRBV10-2
J: TRBJ2-2
DNA: TGCGCCAGCAGTCTTACGAGGCCCGGGGAGCTGTTTTTT
CDR3: CASSLTRPGELFF

size: NA
D: NA
V: TRBV27
J: TRBJ2-5
DNA: TGTGCCAGCTGCGTACAGGTTAGAATTGGAAAGACCCAGTACTTC
CDR3: CASCVQVRIGKTQYF

size: NA
D: NA
V: TRBV3-1/TRBV3-2
J: TRBJ1-1
DNA: TGTGCCAGCAGCCAAGGGACACCGAACACTGAAGCTTTCTTT
CDR3: CASSQGTPNTEAFF

size: NA
D: NA
V: TRBV9
J: TRBJ2-3
DNA: TGTGCCAGCAGCGTAGCTACCTACACAGATACGCAGTATTTT
CDR3: CASSVATYTDTQYF

size: few
D: TRBD2
V: TRBV7-9
J: TRBJ2-1
DNA: TGTGCCAGCAGCTTAGAACTAGCGACTTACAATGAGCAGTTCTTC
CDR3: CASSLELATYNEQFF

size: NA
D: NA
V: TRBV11-3
J: TRBJ1-1
DNA: TGTGCCAGCTCTAGAGGGGGTGTGAACACTGAAGCTTTCTTT
CDR3: CASSRGGVNTEAFF

size: NA
D: NA
V: TRBV29-1
J: TRBJ2-1
DNA: TGCAGCGCCGCTAGCAATGAGCAGTTCTTC
CDR3: CSAASNEQFF

size: NA
D: TRBD1
V: TRBV13
J: TRBJ2-1
DNA: TGTGCCAGCAGCTCCATCCTTGGACAGGTGAAGGGATCTTCCTACAATGAGCAGTTCTTC
CDR3: CASSSILGQVKGSSYNEQFF

size: NA
D: TRBD2
V: TRBV27
J: TRBJ2-3
DNA: TGTGCCAGCAGTCTTAGCGGGAGGGTGGGGGGAGGTACAGATACGCAGTATTTT
CDR3: CASSLSGRVGGGTDTQYF

size: NA
D: NA
V: TRBV19
J: TRBJ1-1
DNA: TGTGCCAGTAGTGACGTCGAGGGAGGAGAAGCTTTCTTT
CDR3: CASSDVEGGEAFF

size: NA
D: NA
V: TRBV5-1
J: TRBJ1-4
DNA: TGCGCCAATGTGGGGAGGGGTGAAAAACTGTTTTTT
CDR3: CANVGRGEKLFF

size: NA
D: NA
V: TRBV4-1
J: TRBJ2-7
DNA: TGCGCCAGCAGCCTCGAGTCGGGGACTCTCTACGAGCAGTACTTC
CDR3: CASSLESGTLYEQYF